This note documents a single T cell receptor beta chain sequence. Its target is not known. The data were obtained in a study of cytomegalovirus exposure and HLA in healthy donors. This CDR3 region has 16 residues. J was trimmed by 1 base and V by 2 bases; bases with no gene match: 5. Germline lookup yields CDR1 MNHEY and CDR2 SMNVEV (reference sequence). The study's findings and limits: In an earlier analysis, most TCR beta V segments were productive about 87% or about 30% of the time. A few of the chains that were CMV-associated were confirmed in vitro to be specific for CMV antigens. Reportedly, diagnosis of cytomegalovirus status by the classifier showed high specificity and sensitivity.

PCR involved 60 Vbeta and 13 Jbeta primers. Here immunoSEQ multiplex PCR was the method, and the copy in TCRdb shows in-frame clones only, minus some. This sample has approximately 140,000 clones, with roughly 83% found just once. This chain joins TRBV27 and TRBJ2-1, with 7 bases matching TRBD2. The sequence was obtained from a girl aged 2-9 years in good health and CMV-seronegative. Input material: PBMCs. The CDR3 region is CASSLRTSFSYNEQFF. In DNA form, the CDR3 reads TGTGCCAGCAGTTTAAGGACTAGTTTTTCCTACAATGAGCAGTTCTTC.